This record looks at one T cell receptor (beta chain) sequence and its context. What it binds is unknown. A multiplex PCR was run with 60 Vbeta primers and 13 Jbeta primers. Here immunoSEQ multiplex PCR was the method, and the copy in TCRdb shows in-frame clones only, minus some. The sample lists some 170,000 clones, approximately 76% occurring once. This sample was taken from a study of cytomegalovirus exposure and HLA in healthy donors. This CDR3 region has 13 residues. The germline gives CDR1 SGDLS, CDR2 YYNGEE. The V and J ends lost 4 bases and 10 bases respectively, with 12 bases between them. Points from the study as a whole: A later analysis appeared to link common viral pathogens to several of the most significant clusters.

The sample taken for sequencing was PBMCs. This rearrangement joins TRBV9 to TRBJ1-6; possible D gene TRBD1, 6 bases. This receptor was taken from a man aged 55-75 years in good health and CMV-seronegative. CDR3 nucleotide sequence: TGTGCCAGCAGCACTAGGGGGGGATCACCCCTCCACTTT. As protein: CASSTRGGSPLHF. Drawing the rest from reference TRBV9 and TRBJ1-6, the complete variable domain is DSGVTQTPKHLITATGQRVTLRCSPRSGDLSVYWYQQSLDQGLQFLIQYYNGEERAKGNILERFSAQQFPDLHSELNLSSLELGDSALYFCASSTRGGSPLHFGNGTRLTVT.